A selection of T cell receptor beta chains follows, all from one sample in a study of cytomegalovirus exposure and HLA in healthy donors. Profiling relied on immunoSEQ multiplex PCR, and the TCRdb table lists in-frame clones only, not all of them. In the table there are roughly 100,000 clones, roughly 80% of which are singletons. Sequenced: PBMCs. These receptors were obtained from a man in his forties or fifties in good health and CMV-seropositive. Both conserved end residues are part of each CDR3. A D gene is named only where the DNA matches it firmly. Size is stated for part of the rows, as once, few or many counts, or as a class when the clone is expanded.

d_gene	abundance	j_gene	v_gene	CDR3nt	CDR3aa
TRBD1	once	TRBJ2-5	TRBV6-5	TGTGCCAGCAGTCCAGAGGGACAGGCGGAGACCCAGTACTTC	CASSPEGQAETQYF
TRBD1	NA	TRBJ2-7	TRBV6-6	TGTGCCAGCAGCCAGGGACAGGGTGGGAGTTACGAGCAGTACTTC	CASSQGQGGSYEQYF
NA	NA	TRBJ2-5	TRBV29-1	TGCAGCGGCCGTGGGCCGAAAGAGACCCAGTACTTC	CSGRGPKETQYF
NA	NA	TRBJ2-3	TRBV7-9	TGTGCCAGCAGGGCCAGGAACCGGGATACGCAGTATTTT	CASRARNRDTQYF
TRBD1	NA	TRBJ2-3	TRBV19	TGTGCCAGTACTCCGACATATGAAGGGACAGGGGCCACAGATACGCAGTATTTT	CASTPTYEGTGATDTQYF
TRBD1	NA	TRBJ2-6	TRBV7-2	TGTGCCAGCAGCAAGACAGGGCCTGGGGCCAACGTCCTGACTTTC	CASSKTGPGANVLTF
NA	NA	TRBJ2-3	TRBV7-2	TGTGCCAGCAGCCACTTCGCGGATACGCAGTATTTT	CASSHFADTQYF
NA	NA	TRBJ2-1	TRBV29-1	TGCAGCGTAGAAGGGATAACGGGGGTCAATGAGCAGTTCTTC	CSVEGITGVNEQFF
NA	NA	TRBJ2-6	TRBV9	TGTGCCAGCAGCGTAGGTGCGGATTCTGGGGCCAACGTCCTGACTTTC	CASSVGADSGANVLTF
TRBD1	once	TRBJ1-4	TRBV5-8	TGTGCCAGCAGCTGGGGGCCGGACAGGGAAGCTTTTTTT	CASSWGPDREAFF
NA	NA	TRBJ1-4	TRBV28	TGTGCCAGCAGTTTATCGCAGGGGCGAAAACTGTTTTTT	CASSLSQGRKLFF
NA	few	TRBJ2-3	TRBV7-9	TGTGCCAGCAGCTTAGTTCGGCAGGTGGGAGATACGCAGTATTTT	CASSLVRQVGDTQYF
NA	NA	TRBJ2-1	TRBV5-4	TGTGCCAGCAGCTTGGATTCAGTTAACAATGAGCAGTTCTTC	CASSLDSVNNEQFF
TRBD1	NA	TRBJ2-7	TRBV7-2	TGTGCCAGCAGCTTCACCGGGACAGGGGGCTACGAGCAGTACTTC	CASSFTGTGGYEQYF
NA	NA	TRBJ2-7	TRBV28	TGTGCCAGCAGTGTGACCGGGACACTTTACGAGCAGTACTTC	CASSVTGTLYEQYF
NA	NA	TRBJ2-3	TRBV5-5	TGTGCCAGCAGCTTGGTCGGCAGGGGACCAGATACGCAGTATTTT	CASSLVGRGPDTQYF
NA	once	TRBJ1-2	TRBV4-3	TGCGCCAGCAGCCAAGACGGAGGGCCGGAGGGCTACACCTTC	CASSQDGGPEGYTF
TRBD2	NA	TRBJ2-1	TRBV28	TGTGCCGGGGGAGGACTAGCGCGGAGGGGTGAGCAGTTCTTC	CAGGGLARRGEQFF
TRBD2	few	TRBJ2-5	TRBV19	TGTGCCACCATAGCCCGGGAGGGCATCCGGGAGACCCAGTACTTC	CATIAREGIRETQYF
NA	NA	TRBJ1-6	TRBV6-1	TGTGCCAGCAGAAAAAAGGAGAATTCACCCCTCCACTTT	CASRKKENSPLHF
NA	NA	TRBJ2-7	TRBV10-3	TGTGCCATCACCCCAAACCCCGGGACCTACGAGCAGTACTTC	CAITPNPGTYEQYF
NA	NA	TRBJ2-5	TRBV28	TGTGCCAGCAGTTCCCCCTCCCGGGAAGAGACCCAGTACTTC	CASSSPSREETQYF
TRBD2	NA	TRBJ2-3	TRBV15	TGTGCCACCAGCAGCCGACTAGCACACACAGATACGCAGTATTTT	CATSSRLAHTDTQYF
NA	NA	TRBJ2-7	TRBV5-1	TGCGCCAGCAGCTTGCAGGCAGGGGCGGAGGAGCAGTACTTC	CASSLQAGAEEQYF
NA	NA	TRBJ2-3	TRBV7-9	TGTGCCAGCACTACCGGGACTAGCACAGATACGCAGTATTTT	CASTTGTSTDTQYF
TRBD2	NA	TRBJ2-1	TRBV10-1	TGCGCCAGCAGCAAACTAGCGGGTGAGCAGTTCTTC	CASSKLAGEQFF
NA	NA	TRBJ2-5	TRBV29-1	TGCAGCGTTGAAGATCTTGTCGGGGACCAAGAGACCCAGTACTTC	CSVEDLVGDQETQYF
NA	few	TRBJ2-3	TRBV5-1	TGCGCCAGCAGCCCGCAGGGTGGTGGCACAGATACGCAGTATTTT	CASSPQGGGTDTQYF
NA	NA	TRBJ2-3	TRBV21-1	TGTGCCAGCAGCAAAGAGGGACAGAGCACAGATACGCAGTATTTT	CASSKEGQSTDTQYF
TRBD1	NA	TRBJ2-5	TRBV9	TGTGCCAGCAGCGTTGGGACGGGACAGGGGAGCGAGACCCAGTACTTC	CASSVGTGQGSETQYF
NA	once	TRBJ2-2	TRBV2	TGTGCCAGCAGTTTATTGCCGGGAGAGGTGGAGCTGTTTTTT	CASSLLPGEVELFF
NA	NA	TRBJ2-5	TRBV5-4	TGTGCCAGCAGCTCCCCCCGGGGGTCAGAGACCCAGTACTTC	CASSSPRGSETQYF
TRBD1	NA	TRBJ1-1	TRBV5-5	TGTGCCAGCAGCACGGGACAGGGGACTGAAGCTTTCTTT	CASSTGQGTEAFF
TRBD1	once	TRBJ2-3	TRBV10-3	TGTGCCATCAGTGAGCCTACAGGGGGCGGGACAGATACGCAGTATTTT	CAISEPTGGGTDTQYF
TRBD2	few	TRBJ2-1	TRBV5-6	TGTGCCAGCAGCTTGCCGAGCGGGAGTAATGAGCAGTTCTTC	CASSLPSGSNEQFF
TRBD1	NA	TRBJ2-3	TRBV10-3	TGTGCCATCAGCACAGGGGCCACAGATACGCAGTATTTT	CAISTGATDTQYF
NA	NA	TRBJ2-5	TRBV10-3	TGTGCCATCAGAAGGGGGGGCGGGAGTAGTGAAGAGACCCAGTACTTC	CAIRRGGGSSEETQYF
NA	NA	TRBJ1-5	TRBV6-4	TGTGCCAGCAGTGTCGGACTCAATCAGCCCCAGCATTTT	CASSVGLNQPQHF
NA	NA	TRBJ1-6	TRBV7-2	TGTGCCAGCAGCTCTTTCGGTTCACCCCTCCACTTT	CASSSFGSPLHF
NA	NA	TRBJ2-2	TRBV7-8	TGTGCCAGCAGCTTAGCGCGCGCGAACACCGGGGAGCTGTTTTTT	CASSLARANTGELFF